This T cell receptor (beta chain) was identified during a study of pediatric ulcerative colitis. Sequencing was at survey level. The assay was immunoSEQ multiplex PCR, and TCRdb's table has in-frame clones only and misses some. The sample shows over 45,000 clones, under 80% of them seen only once. Worth noting for this clone: What it binds is unknown.

General study findings and limits: Blood samples from a couple of patients yielded substantially fewer templates and were excluded from blood-rectal overlap analysis.

Rectal tissue came from one to two pinch biopsies taken at colonoscopy. The V gene end was trimmed by 5 bases and the J gene end by 3 bases; junction bases not matched to a gene: 12. CDR3 length equals 16 residues. The germline V gene encodes CDR1 MNHEY and CDR2 SMNVEV (reference sequence). Sequencing used gut tissue. The chain carries TRBV27 and TRBJ2-7; 8 bases align to TRBD2. This TCR derives from a girl aged 10-17 years with moderate ulcerative colitis. This CDR3 reads CASSPVSGGPIYEQYF. The CDR3 DNA follows: TGTGCCAGCAGTCCCGTATCGGGAGGGCCAATCTACGAGCAGTACTTC.